This T cell receptor (beta chain) was sequenced during a study of vaccination and CD4 T cells after COVID-19. On the study more broadly: Each enrolled participant received a two-dose regimen of either BNT162b2 or mRNA-1273 vaccine.

Germline V gene sequence: CDR1 SNHLY, CDR2 FYNNEI. The CDR3 length is 13 residues. Trimming pared 7 bases from V and 4 bases from J, leaving 10 bases between. With the Oncomine TCR Beta short-read assay, DNA from cultured CD4+ T cells was sequenced. After culture, CD4+ T cells served as the source for genomic DNA extraction. TCRdb fed the PCR reads into MiXCR, producing one record per CDR3 protein. The sample lists 22,000 or so distinct CDR3 sequences, roughly 45% occurring once. In regard to this clonotype: The antigen is undetermined.

Whole-study findings and limits: A nonsignificant rise from about 20 to 38 was seen in the median number of SARS-CoV-2-reactive clonotypes.

Treatment: approximately 11-day PBMC culture with coronavirus spike peptide pools or control peptides (ViraFEST assay). Antigen-specific T cell expansion with peptide pools preceded TCR sequencing in the ViraFEST approach. Material: CD4+ T cells from blood, cultured in vitro. The clonotype was recovered from a human donor who had recovered from COVID-19. The V gene is TRBV2, the J gene TRBJ1-4, with no clear D. CDR3 sequence reads: CASNAGRNEKLFF. CDR3 DNA: TGTGCCAGCAATGCAGGACGTAATGAAAAACTGTTTTTT.